The clone carrying this T cell receptor beta chain was recorded a few times. Its cognate antigen is unknown. This sample was taken from a study of beta chain features in type 1 diabetes. The study, taken as a whole, reports: PCR could preferentially amplify shorter templates, alike in patients and controls.

Via CD45RO/CCR7/CD25/CD127/CD95/CD27, cells of the CD4+ naive, central memory, regulatory and stem cell-like memory subsets were sorted. The germline V gene has CDR1 LGHNA and CDR2 YNFKEQ. V lost 0 bases to trimming and J lost 7 bases, with 9 bases between them. The CDR3 totals 14 residues. Every bit of the isolated RNA underwent reverse transcription, so sequencing read expressed TCRB transcripts. Profiled with immunoSEQ multiplex PCR; TCRdb holds only in-frame clones, not every one. The sample carries 390,000 or so clones, approximately 14% recorded once. The TCR was taken from a man aged 25-40 years in good health. The specimen was naive CD4+ T cells from blood. This rearrangement joins TRBV4-2 to TRBJ1-4; no clear D gene. The CDR3 protein is CASSQEDSPEKLFF. As DNA, the CDR3 is TGTGCCAGCAGCCAAGAAGATTCCCCTGAAAAACTGTTTTTT.